This T cell receptor (beta chain) emerged from a study of cytomegalovirus exposure and HLA in healthy donors. Vbeta (60) and Jbeta (13) primers were used in the PCR. Here immunoSEQ multiplex PCR was the method, and the copy in TCRdb shows in-frame clones only, minus some. This repertoire shows about 160,000 clones, about 75% found once; its top ten account for over 2%. The CDR3 has 15 amino acids. Per the germline V gene, CDR1 is SGHRS and CDR2 is YFSETQ. J was trimmed by 1 base and V by 4 bases; bases with no gene match: 8. The sequence was collected from a female donor in good health and CMV-seronegative. This chain links TRBV5-1 with TRBJ2-7, with 7 bases identical to TRBD2. The sequencing input was PBMCs. Here the CDR3 reads CASSPLAGVSYEQYF. The DNA for the CDR3 is TGCGCCAGCAGCCCGTTGGCGGGAGTATCCTACGAGCAGTACTTC.